This entry features one TCR beta chain sequence. The sample is drawn from a study of blood T cell repertoires in COVID-19. Turning to the study itself: The samples span acute and convalescent COVID-19 from the United States, Italy and Spain. From T cells, B-cell-depleted T cells, or PBMCs came the material, which was cDNA or gDNA.

In the source study's methods: Estimates of nucleated cell counts were drawn from the amplification of reference gene primers. The method was immunoSEQ multiplex PCR; TCRdb's version includes in-frame clones alone and lacks a portion of them. V, J and clone size derive from that table, while D and trimming were established from the DNA sequence. The sample lists fewer than 100,000 clones, around 79% occurring once. The trim removed 5 bases at V and 5 bases at J, leaving 6 bases unmatched. The CDR3 runs to 15 residues. Germline CDR1 and CDR2: SNHLY and FYNNEI. The sample taken for sequencing was peripheral blood. The chain has TRBV2 and TRBJ2-5, with 12 bases aligning to TRBD2. This receptor was taken from a human donor in a cohort sampled during active COVID-19. CDR3: CASSRLAGELETQYF. CDR3 nucleotide sequence: TGTGCCAGCAGTAGACTAGCGGGAGAGCTTGAGACCCAGTACTTC.